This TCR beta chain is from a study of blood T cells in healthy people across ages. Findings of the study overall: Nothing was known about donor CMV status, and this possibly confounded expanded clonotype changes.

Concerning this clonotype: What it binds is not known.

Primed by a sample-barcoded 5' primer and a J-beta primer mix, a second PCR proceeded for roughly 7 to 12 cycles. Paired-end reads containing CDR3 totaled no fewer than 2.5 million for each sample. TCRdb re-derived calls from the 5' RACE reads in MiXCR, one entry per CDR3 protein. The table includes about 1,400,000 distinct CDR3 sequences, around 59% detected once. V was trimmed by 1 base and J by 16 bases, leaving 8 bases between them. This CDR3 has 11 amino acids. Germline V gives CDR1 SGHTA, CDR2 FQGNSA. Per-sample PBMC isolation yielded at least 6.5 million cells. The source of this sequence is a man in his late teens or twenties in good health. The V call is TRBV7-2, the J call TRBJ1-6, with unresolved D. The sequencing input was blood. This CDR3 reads CASSLGAALHF. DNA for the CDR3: TGTGCCAGCAGCTTAGGGGCGGCTCTCCACTTT.